Listed below are T cell receptor beta chains from one sample, sequenced in a study of CD8+ T cells in alopecia areata. The repertoire was sequenced with immunoSEQ multiplex PCR; TCRdb's copy has only in-frame clones and lacks some. Of 150,000 or so clones listed, 58% were seen once; the top ten hold roughly 17%. The sample here was CD4+ T cells sorted from blood, taken at approximately week 60, from a patient treated with tofacitinib. All receptors come from a human donor with alopecia areata. CDR3s include the opening cysteine and the closing phenylalanine or tryptophan. The D gene is left open where the match is weak. Some rows mark clone size as missing; the rest say once, few, many or name a class of expanded clone.

J gene	clone size	D gene	V gene	CDR3 protein	CDR3 DNA
TRBJ1-6	once	NA	TRBV7-6	CASSLAPAGRANNSPLHF	TGTGCCAGCAGCTTAGCCCCGGCAGGGAGGGCAAATAATTCACCCCTCCACTTT
TRBJ2-5	NA	NA	TRBV10-3	CAISPIAAQETQYF	TGTGCCATCAGCCCTATAGCGGCCCAAGAGACCCAGTACTTC
TRBJ2-3	few	NA	TRBV29-1	CSVESTDTQYF	TGCAGCGTTGAGAGCACAGATACGCAGTATTTT
TRBJ1-1	many	NA	TRBV9	CASSVGRHNTEAFF	TGTGCCAGCAGCGTAGGGCGTCATAACACTGAAGCTTTCTTT
TRBJ2-1	NA	NA	TRBV2	CASSVGDEQFF	TGTGCCAGCAGTGTAGGGGATGAGCAGTTCTTC
TRBJ1-6	NA	NA	TRBV25-1	CASSGQGTSPLHF	TGTGCCAGCAGTGGTCAGGGGACTTCACCCCTCCACTTT
TRBJ1-5	NA	NA	TRBV2	CASGLSNQPQHF	TGTGCCAGTGGACTGTCGAATCAGCCCCAGCATTTT
TRBJ1-2	NA	NA	TRBV9	CASSVEAGNGYTF	TGTGCCAGCAGCGTAGAAGCAGGGAATGGCTACACCTTC
TRBJ2-3	NA	NA	TRBV15	CATSRRQGVTDTQYF	TGTGCCACCAGCAGGAGGCAAGGGGTCACAGATACGCAGTATTTT
TRBJ2-7	NA	TRBD1	TRBV2	CASSVPGQGFYEQYF	TGTGCCAGCAGTGTTCCGGGACAGGGGTTCTACGAGCAGTACTTC
TRBJ1-2	NA	NA	TRBV4-1	CASSQASFNSYGYTF	TGCGCCAGCAGCCAAGCCTCGTTTAACAGCTATGGCTACACCTTC
TRBJ2-2	few	NA	TRBV29-1	CSVDTGTMNTGELFF	TGCAGCGTCGATACTGGGACAATGAACACCGGGGAGCTGTTTTTT
TRBJ1-1	NA	TRBD1	TRBV30	CAWSVRDRANTEAFF	TGTGCCTGGAGTGTACGGGACAGGGCGAACACTGAAGCTTTCTTT
TRBJ2-3	NA	NA	TRBV7-8	CASSAPLGRGTDTQYF	TGTGCCAGCAGCGCACCCCTGGGAAGAGGCACAGATACGCAGTATTTT
TRBJ1-6	once	NA	TRBV19	CASTFLTGSAPLHF	TGTGCCAGTACTTTCTTGACCGGGTCGGCACCCCTCCACTTT
TRBJ2-7	NA	NA	TRBV18	CASSPDNGVLSYEQYF	TGTGCCAGCTCACCCGATAACGGAGTTCTAAGTTACGAGCAGTACTTC
TRBJ1-2	NA	NA	TRBV4-1	CASSTTGANYGYTF	TGCGCCAGCAGCACTACGGGAGCTAACTATGGCTACACCTTC
TRBJ2-3	few	TRBD1	TRBV5-1	CASSPSRQGSTDTQYF	TGCGCCAGCAGCCCTTCCCGACAGGGAAGCACAGATACGCAGTATTTT
TRBJ1-2	NA	TRBD1	TRBV7-9	CASSQTGRYGYTF	TGTGCCAGCAGCCAGACAGGGCGGTATGGCTACACCTTC
TRBJ2-2	NA	NA	TRBV30	CAGLDTGELFF	TGTGCCGGGTTGGACACCGGGGAGCTGTTTTTT
TRBJ2-5	NA	NA	TRBV6-5	CASSYWGRETQYF	TGTGCCAGCAGTTACTGGGGACGAGAGACCCAGTACTTC
TRBJ2-6	NA	TRBD1	TRBV29-1	CSVYEQGAGNGANVLTF	TGCAGCGTTTACGAACAGGGGGCTGGAAATGGGGCCAACGTCCTGACTTTC
TRBJ2-5	NA	NA	TRBV11-2	CASSPRRGVTETQYF	TGTGCCAGCAGCCCCCGGAGGGGTGTAACGGAGACCCAGTACTTC
TRBJ2-5	once	NA	TRBV2	CASTPWYQETQYF	TGTGCCAGCACCCCATGGTACCAAGAGACCCAGTACTTC
TRBJ2-7	once	NA	TRBV2	CASNGLGSYYEQYF	TGTGCCAGCAATGGTTTAGGAAGCTACTACGAGCAGTACTTC
TRBJ2-5	NA	NA	TRBV29-1	CSVVGQNQETQYF	TGCAGCGTTGTGGGTCAGAACCAAGAGACCCAGTACTTC
TRBJ1-1	NA	NA	TRBV20-1	CSAGKDTEAFF	TGCAGTGCTGGCAAGGACACTGAAGCTTTCTTT
TRBJ2-7	once	TRBD2	TRBV30	CAWSPSGMISYEQYF	TGTGCCTGGAGTCCCAGCGGGATGATTTCCTACGAGCAGTACTTC